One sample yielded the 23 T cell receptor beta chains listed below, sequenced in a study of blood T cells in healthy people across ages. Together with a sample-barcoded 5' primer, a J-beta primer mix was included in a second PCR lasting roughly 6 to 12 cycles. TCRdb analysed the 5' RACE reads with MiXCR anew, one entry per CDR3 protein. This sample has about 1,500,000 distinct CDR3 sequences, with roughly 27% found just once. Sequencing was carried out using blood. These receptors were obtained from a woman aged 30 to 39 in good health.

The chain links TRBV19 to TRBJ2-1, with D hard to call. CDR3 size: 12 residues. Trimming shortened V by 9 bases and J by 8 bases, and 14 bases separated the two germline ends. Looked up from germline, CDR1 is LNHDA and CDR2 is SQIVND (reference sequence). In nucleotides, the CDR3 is TGTGCCAGGAGTGCCAGATACGATGAGCAGTTCTTC. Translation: CARSARYDEQFF.

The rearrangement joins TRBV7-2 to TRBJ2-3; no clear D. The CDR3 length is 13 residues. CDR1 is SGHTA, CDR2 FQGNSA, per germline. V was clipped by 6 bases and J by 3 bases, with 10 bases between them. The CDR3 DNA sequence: TGTGCCAGCAGAGTGACGGGTACAGATACGCAGTATTTT. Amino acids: CASRVTGTDTQYF. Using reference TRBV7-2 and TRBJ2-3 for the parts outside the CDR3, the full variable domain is GAGVSQSPSNKVTEKGKDVELRCDPISGHTALYWYRQSLGQGLEFLIYFQGNSAPDKSGLPSDRFSAERTGGSVSTLTIQRTQQEDSAVYLCASRVTGTDTQYFGPGTRLTVL.

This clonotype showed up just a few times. For the CDR3, the DNA is TGTGCCAGCAGCCAATCGTCTGAAAAACTGTTTTTT. Translating gives CASSQSSEKLFF. The chain carries TRBV3-1 and TRBJ1-4; no definite D call. Germline CDR1 and CDR2: LGHDT and YNNKEL (reference sequence). The ends were cut back, 2 bases at V and 7 bases at J, with 5 bases in the middle. There are 12 residues in the CDR3.

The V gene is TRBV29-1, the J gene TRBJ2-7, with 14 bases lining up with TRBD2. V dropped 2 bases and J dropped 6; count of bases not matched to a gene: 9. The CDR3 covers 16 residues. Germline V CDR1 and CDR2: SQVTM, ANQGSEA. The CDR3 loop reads CSVEISGLAGGGEQYF. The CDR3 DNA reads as TGCAGCGTTGAAATCAGCGGACTAGCGGGAGGCGGCGAGCAGTACTTC.

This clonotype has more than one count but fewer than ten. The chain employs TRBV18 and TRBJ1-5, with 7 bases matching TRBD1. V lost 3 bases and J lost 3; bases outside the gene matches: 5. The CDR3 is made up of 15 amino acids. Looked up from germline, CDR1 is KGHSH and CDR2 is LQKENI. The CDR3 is CASSPATGTNQPQHF. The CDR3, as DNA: TGTGCCAGCTCACCGGCGACAGGGACCAATCAGCCCCAGCATTTT.

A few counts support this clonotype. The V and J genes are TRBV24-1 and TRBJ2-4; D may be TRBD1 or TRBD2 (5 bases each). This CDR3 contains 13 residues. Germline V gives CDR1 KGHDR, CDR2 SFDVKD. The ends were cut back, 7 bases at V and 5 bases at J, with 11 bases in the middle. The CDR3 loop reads CATRGRDENIQYF. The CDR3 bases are TGTGCCACCAGAGGCCGGGACGAAAACATTCAGTACTTC.

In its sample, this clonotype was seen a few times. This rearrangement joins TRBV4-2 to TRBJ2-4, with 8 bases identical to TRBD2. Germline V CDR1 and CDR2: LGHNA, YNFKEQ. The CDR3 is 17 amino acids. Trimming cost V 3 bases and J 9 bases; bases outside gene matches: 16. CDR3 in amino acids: CASSQGNGGALEGIQYF. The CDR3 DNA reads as TGTGCCAGCAGCCAGGGGAACGGGGGGGCCTTGGAAGGCATTCAGTACTTC.

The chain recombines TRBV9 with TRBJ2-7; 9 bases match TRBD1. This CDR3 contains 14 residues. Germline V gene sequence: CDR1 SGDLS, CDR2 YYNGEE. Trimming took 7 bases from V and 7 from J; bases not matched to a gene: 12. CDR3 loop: CASRPQGQGGEQYF. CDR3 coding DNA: TGTGCCAGCCGCCCCCAGGGACAGGGCGGGGAGCAGTACTTC. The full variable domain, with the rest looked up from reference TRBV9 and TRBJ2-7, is DSGVTQTPKHLITATGQRVTLRCSPRSGDLSVYWYQQSLDQGLQFLIQYYNGEERAKGNILERFSAQQFPDLHSELNLSSLELGDSALYFCASRPQGQGGEQYFGPGTRLTVT.

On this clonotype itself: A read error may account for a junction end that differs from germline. CDR3 sequence (DNA): TGCAGCGTTGATGTGGGCTTGAGCACAGATACGCGGTATTTT. Its protein is CSVDVGLSTDTRYF. This rearrangement joins TRBV29-1 to TRBJ2-3; no clear D. The CDR3 sequence is 14 residues long. Per the germline V gene, CDR1 is SQVTM and CDR2 is ANQGSEA.

The CDR3 reads CASSLADRAITEAFF. The CDR3 DNA follows: TGTGCCAGCAGTTTAGCGGACAGGGCTATCACTGAAGCTTTCTTT. The rearrangement links TRBV12-3 or TRBV12-4 to TRBJ1-1, with 8 positions matching TRBD1. The CDR3 length is 15 residues. The ends lost 0 bases at V and 4 bases at J; junction bases unmatched: 4.

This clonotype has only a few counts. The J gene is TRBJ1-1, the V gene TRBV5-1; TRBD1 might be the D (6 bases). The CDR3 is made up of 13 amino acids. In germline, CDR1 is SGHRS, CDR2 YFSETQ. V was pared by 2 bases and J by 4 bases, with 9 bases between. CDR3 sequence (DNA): TGCGCCAGCAGCTTTTGGGGGGCCACTGAAGCTTTCTTT. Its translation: CASSFWGATEAFF.

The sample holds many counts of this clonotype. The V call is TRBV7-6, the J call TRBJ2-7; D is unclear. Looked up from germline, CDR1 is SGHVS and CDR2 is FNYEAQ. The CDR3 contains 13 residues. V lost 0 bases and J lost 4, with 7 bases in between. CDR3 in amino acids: CASSLAPGYEQYF. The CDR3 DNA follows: TGTGCCAGCAGCTTAGCGCCCGGATACGAGCAGTACTTC.

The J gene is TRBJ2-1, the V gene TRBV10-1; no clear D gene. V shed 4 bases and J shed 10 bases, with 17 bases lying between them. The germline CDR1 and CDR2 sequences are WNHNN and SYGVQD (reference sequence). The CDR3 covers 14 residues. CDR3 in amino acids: CASSAPRNLGEQFF. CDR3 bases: TGCGCCAGCAGTGCTCCCCGGAACCTCGGGGAGCAGTTCTTC.

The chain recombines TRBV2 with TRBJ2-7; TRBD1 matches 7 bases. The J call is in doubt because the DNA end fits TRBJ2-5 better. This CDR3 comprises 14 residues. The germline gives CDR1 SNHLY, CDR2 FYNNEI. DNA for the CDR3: TGTGCCAGCACTTACGACAGGGCCGGAGAGACCCAGTACTTC. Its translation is CASTYDRAGETQYF.

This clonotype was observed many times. The CDR3 loop reads CSVETQQLAKNIQYF. CDR3 DNA: TGCAGCGTTGAGACCCAACAGCTAGCCAAAAACATTCAGTACTTC. The chain joins TRBV29-1 to TRBJ2-4; no clear D. CDR1 SQVTM and CDR2 ANQGSEA come from the germline V gene. The CDR3 is 15 residues long. V was pared by 3 bases and J by 0 bases, with 12 bases between.

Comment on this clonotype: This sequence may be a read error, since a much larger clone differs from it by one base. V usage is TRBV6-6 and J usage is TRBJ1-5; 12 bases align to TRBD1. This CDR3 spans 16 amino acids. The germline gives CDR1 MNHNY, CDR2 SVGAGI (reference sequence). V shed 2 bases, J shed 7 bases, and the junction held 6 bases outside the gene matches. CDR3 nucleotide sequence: TGTGCCAGCAGTTACCCGGGACAGGGGGCTTGGCAGCCCCAGCATTTT. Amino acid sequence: CASSYPGQGAWQPQHF.

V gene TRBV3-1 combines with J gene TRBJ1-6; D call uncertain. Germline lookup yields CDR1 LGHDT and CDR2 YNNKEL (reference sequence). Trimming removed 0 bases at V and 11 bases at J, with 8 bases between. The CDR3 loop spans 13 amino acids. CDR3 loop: CASSQDGEAPLHF. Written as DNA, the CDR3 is TGTGCCAGCAGCCAAGACGGGGAGGCACCCCTCCACTTT.

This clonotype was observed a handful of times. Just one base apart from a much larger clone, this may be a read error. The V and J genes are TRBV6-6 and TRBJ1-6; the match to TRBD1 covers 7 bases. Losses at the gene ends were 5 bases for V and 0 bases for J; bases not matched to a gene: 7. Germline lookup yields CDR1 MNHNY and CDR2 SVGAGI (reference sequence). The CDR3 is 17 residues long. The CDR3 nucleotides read TGTGCCAGCAGTCCGCCCCAGGGGGGCTCCTATAATTCACCCCTCCACTTT. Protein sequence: CASSPPQGGSYNSPLHF.

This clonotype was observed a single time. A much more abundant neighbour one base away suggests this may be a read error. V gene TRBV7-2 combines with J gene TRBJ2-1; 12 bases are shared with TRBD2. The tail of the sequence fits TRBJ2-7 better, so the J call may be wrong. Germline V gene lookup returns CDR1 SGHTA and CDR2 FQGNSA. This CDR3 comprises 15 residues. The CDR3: CASSTGLAGTNEQYF. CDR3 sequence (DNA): TGTGCCAGCAGCACCGGACTAGCGGGGACCAATGAGCAGTACTTC.

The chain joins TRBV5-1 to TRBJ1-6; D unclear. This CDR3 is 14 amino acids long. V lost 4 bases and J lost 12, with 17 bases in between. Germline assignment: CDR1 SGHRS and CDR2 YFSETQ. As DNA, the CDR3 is TGCGCCAGCAGCGCCGGAACTGAGGGTTTACCCCTCCACTTT. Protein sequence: CASSAGTEGLPLHF.

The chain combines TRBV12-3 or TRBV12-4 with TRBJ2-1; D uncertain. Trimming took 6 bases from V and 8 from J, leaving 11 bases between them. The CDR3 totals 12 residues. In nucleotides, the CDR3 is TGTGCCAGCAGCCACGGCCAGGATGAGCAGTTCTTC. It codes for CASSHGQDEQFF.

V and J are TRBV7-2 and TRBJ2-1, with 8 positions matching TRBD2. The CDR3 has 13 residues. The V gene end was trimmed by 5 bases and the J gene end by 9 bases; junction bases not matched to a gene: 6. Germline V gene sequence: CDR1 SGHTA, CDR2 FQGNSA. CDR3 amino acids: CASSPGGVVEQFF. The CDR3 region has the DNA TGTGCCAGCAGCCCGGGGGGGGTGGTTGAGCAGTTCTTC.

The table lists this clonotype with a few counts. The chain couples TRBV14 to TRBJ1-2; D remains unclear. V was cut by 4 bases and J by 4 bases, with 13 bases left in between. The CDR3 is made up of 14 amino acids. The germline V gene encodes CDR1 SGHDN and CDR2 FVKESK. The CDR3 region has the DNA TGTGCCAGCAGCCCGTGGTCAGAATCCTATGGCTACACCTTC. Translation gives CASSPWSESYGYTF.